The rows below give T cell receptor beta chains drawn from one sample of a study of blood T cell repertoires in COVID-19. Data came from immunoSEQ multiplex PCR; TCRdb stores just in-frame clones and leaves some out. The table includes 100,000 to 150,000 clones, about nine tenths detected once. The sample taken for sequencing was peripheral blood. The receptor set was obtained from a man aged 35-49 years with acute or convalescent COVID-19. CDR3s include the opening cysteine and the closing phenylalanine or tryptophan. D genes are given only for firm matches. Where a row states a size, it is once, few, many or the class of an expanded clone; other rows omit it.

abundance,v_gene,d_gene,j_gene,CDR3nt,CDR3aa
-,TRBV5-1,TRBD1,TRBJ2-1,TGCGCCAGCAGCTCAGCGGGACAGGGGGTCGATGAGCAGTTCTTC,CASSSAGQGVDEQFF
-,TRBV7-8,-,TRBJ1-5,TGTGCCAGCAGCTTAGCGGGGGGGTGGGATAGCAATCAGCCCCAGCATTTT,CASSLAGGWDSNQPQHF
once,TRBV21-1,-,TRBJ1-1,TGTGCCAGACGGAAGGCAAGGGGAGGTCTCCACGGGAACACTGAAGCTTTCTTT,CARRKARGGLHGNTEAFF
-,TRBV7-2,-,TRBJ1-2,TGTGCCAGCAGCTTAGGGGGGGGACGGCACTATGGCTACACCTTC,CASSLGGGRHYGYTF
-,TRBV29-1,-,TRBJ1-1,TGCAGCGTTAAACGGGAGGCTAACACTGAAGCTTTCTTT,CSVKREANTEAFF
-,TRBV9,-,TRBJ1-3,TGTGCCAGCAGCGTAGGAGACTCGGTCCCTGGAAACACCATATATTTT,CASSVGDSVPGNTIYF
-,TRBV10-3,-,TRBJ1-1,TGTGCCATCAGTGAGTCGGGGGGGCATGTGAACACTGAAGCTTTCTTT,CAISESGGHVNTEAFF
-,TRBV4-1,TRBD2,TRBJ2-7,TGCGCCAGCAGCCAAGATAGCGGGGGCTCCTACGAGCAGTACTTC,CASSQDSGGSYEQYF
-,TRBV6-5,-,TRBJ1-5,TGTGCCAGCTGTCGGGGGGGAATAGGCCAGCCCCAGCATTTT,CASCRGGIGQPQHF
few,TRBV3-1/TRBV3-2,-,TRBJ1-1,TGTGCCAGCAGCCCGTCCGGAGGGAACACTGAAGCTTTCTTT,CASSPSGGNTEAFF
-,TRBV2,-,TRBJ2-2,TGTGCCAGCGCTAGCGAGCCCGGGGAGCTGTTTTTT,CASASEPGELFF
-,TRBV7-2,TRBD1,TRBJ1-4,TGTGCCAGCAGCTTAGATCCGGGACAGGGAAGAGAAAAACTGTTTTTT,CASSLDPGQGREKLFF
many,TRBV7-3,TRBD1,TRBJ2-1,TGTGCCAGCAGCTCCACCGGGACAGGGCTAAATGAGCAGTTCTTC,CASSSTGTGLNEQFF
-,TRBV30,-,TRBJ2-7,TGTGCCTGGAGTGTATCCAGGGGCTCGCTAAGCTCCTACGAGCAGTACTTC,CAWSVSRGSLSSYEQYF
-,TRBV3-1/TRBV3-2,-,TRBJ1-1,TGTGCCACGAGCAGGGTCATGAACACTGAAGCTTTCTTT,CATSRVMNTEAFF
once,TRBV13,-,TRBJ2-1,TGTGCCAGCAGCTCCCAGGGGCGGGGGTCCTACAATGAGCAGTTCTTC,CASSSQGRGSYNEQFF
once,TRBV27,TRBD1,TRBJ2-3,TGTGCCAGCAGTGGATACGGGACAGTTTTGCCAGATACGCAGTATTTT,CASSGYGTVLPDTQYF
-,TRBV10-3,-,TRBJ1-2,TGTGCCATCAGTGACCCGGGACATGCGACGGATGGCTACACCTTC,CAISDPGHATDGYTF
-,TRBV19,-,TRBJ1-1,TGTGCCAGTAGTCCCGGGGCTGAAGCTTTCTTT,CASSPGAEAFF
-,TRBV19,-,TRBJ1-2,TGTGCCAGTAGTAGGGACACCCCGGGGGGCTACACCTTC,CASSRDTPGGYTF
-,TRBV27,-,TRBJ2-1,TGTGCCAGCAGTTTAGACTATCGGAATGAGCAGTTCTTC,CASSLDYRNEQFF
-,TRBV6-2/TRBV6-3,-,TRBJ1-4,TGTGCCAGCAGTTATCGGGGTAACAGATACAATGAAAAACTGTTTTTT,CASSYRGNRYNEKLFF
few,TRBV7-9,TRBD1,TRBJ1-4,TGTGCCAGCAGCTTAGGAGGGGGCAATGAAAAACTGTTTTTT,CASSLGGGNEKLFF
-,TRBV5-6,-,TRBJ2-1,TGTGCCAGCAGCTTGGAAGGGGAACAAGTCTACAATGAGCAGTTCTTC,CASSLEGEQVYNEQFF
-,TRBV5-4,TRBD1,TRBJ1-4,TGTGCCAGCAGCTTGGAAGTAGGGGACAGAGATGCAACTAATGAAAAACTGTTTTTT,CASSLEVGDRDATNEKLFF
-,TRBV6-5,TRBD2,TRBJ2-2,TGTGCCAGCAGCGGGACTAGCGGGTGGACCGGGGAGCTGTTTTTT,CASSGTSGWTGELFF
-,TRBV20-1,-,TRBJ2-1,TGCAGTGCATACAGGAACAATGAGCAGTTCTTC,CSAYRNNEQFF